This T cell receptor beta chain is drawn from a study of blood T cell repertoires in COVID-19. Study-wide context: Samples representing acute and convalescent COVID-19 were sourced from the United States, Italy and Spain. Sample material is recorded as cDNA or gDNA derived from T cells, B-cell-depleted T cells, or PBMCs.

In this sample, this clone turned up once. Authors' processing steps: It was from reference gene primer amplification that nucleated cell counts were estimated. Clones were sequenced by immunoSEQ multiplex PCR, and TCRdb holds only the in-frame ones, with some missing. The V and J calls and clone size were taken over from that table, and D and trimming were inferred from the DNA. This table holds some 100,000 clones, roughly 80% found once. The CDR3 covers 16 residues. Sequences were obtained from peripheral blood. The chain recombines TRBV21-1 with TRBJ1-5. TRBV21-1 is flagged as a pseudogene. The TCR was taken from a human donor in a cohort sampled during active COVID-19. The CDR3, as DNA: TGTGCCAGCAGCAGTTTAGGTCGGGTACGTAATCAGCCCCAGCATTTT. Translated: CASSSLGRVRNQPQHF.